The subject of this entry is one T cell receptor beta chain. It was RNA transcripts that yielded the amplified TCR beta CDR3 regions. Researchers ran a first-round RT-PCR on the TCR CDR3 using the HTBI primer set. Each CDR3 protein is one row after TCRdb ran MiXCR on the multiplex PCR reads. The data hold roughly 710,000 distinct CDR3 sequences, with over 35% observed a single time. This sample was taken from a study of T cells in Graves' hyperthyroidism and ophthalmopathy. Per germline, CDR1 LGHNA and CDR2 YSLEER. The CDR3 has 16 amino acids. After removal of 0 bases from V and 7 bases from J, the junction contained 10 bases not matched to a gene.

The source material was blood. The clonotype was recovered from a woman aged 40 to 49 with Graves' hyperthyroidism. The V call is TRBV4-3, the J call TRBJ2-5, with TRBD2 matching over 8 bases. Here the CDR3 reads CASSQETSDRAGTQYF. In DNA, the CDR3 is TGCGCCAGCAGCCAAGAGACTAGCGACCGGGCGGGGACCCAGTACTTC.